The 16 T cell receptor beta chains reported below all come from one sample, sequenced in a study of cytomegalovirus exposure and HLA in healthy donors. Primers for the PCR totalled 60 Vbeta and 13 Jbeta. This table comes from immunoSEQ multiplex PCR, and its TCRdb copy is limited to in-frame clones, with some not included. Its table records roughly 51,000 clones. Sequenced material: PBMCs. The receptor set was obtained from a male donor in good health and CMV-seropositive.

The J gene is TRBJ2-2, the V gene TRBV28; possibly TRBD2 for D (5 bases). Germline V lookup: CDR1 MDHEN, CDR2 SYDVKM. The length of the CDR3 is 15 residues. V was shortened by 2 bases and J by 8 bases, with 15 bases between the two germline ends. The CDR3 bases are TGTGCCAGCAGTTTAACCGGACTCCCGGGGGGGGAGCTGTTTTTT. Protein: CASSLTGLPGGELFF. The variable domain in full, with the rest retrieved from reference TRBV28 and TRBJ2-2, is DVKVTQSSRYLVKRTGEKVFLECVQDMDHENMFWYRQDPGLGLRLIYFSYDVKMKEKGDIPEGYSVSREKKERFSLILESASTNQTSMYLCASSLTGLPGGELFFGEGSRLTVL.

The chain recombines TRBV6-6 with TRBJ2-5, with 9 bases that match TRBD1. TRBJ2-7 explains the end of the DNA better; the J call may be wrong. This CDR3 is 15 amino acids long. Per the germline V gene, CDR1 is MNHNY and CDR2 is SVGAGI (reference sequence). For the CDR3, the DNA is TGTGCCAGCAGCCCAGGGGGACAGGGCGAGTACGAGCAGTACTTC. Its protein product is CASSPGGQGEYEQYF.

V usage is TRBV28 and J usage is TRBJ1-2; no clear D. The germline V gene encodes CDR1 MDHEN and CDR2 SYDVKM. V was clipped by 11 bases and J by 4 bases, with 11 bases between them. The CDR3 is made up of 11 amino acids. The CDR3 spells CALLSGYGYTF. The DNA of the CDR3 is TGTGCCCTCTTATCCGGCTATGGCTACACCTTC.

CDR3 amino acids: CASSMGQGTGELFF. CDR3 nucleotide sequence: TGTGCCAGTAGTATGGGACAGGGGACCGGGGAGCTGTTTTTT. V usage is TRBV19 and J usage is TRBJ2-2; 10 bases are shared with TRBD1. CDR3 length: 14 residues. Germline CDR1 reads LNHDA; CDR2 reads SQIVND (reference sequence). With 3 bases clipped from V and 5 bases from J, the junction kept 0 bases outside the gene matches.

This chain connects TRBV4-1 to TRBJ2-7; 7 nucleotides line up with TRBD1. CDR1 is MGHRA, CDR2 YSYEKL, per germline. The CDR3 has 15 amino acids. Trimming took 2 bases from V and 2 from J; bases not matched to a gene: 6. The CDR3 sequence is CASSQHNRGTYEQYF. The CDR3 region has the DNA TGCGCCAGCAGCCAACACAACAGGGGCACCTACGAGCAGTACTTC.

In nucleotides, the CDR3 is TGTGCCATATCGCGGACAGGGATCACAGATACGCAGTATTTT. Translating gives CAISRTGITDTQYF. The chain uses TRBV10-3 and TRBJ2-3; TRBD1 agrees at 8 bases. Losses at the gene ends were 9 bases for V and 2 bases for J; bases not matched to a gene: 7. Looked up from germline, CDR1 is ENHRY and CDR2 is SYGVKD. The CDR3 length is 14 residues.

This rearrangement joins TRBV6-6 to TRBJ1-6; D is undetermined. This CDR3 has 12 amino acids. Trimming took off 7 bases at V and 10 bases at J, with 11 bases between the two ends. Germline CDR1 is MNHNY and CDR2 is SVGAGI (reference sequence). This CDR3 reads CASTGVGSPLHF. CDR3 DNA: TGTGCCAGCACCGGGGTTGGGTCACCCCTCCACTTT.

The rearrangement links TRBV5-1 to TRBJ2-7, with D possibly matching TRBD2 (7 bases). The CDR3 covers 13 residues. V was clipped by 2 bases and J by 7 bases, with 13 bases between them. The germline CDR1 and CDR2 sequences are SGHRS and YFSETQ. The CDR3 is CASSLRGAQEQYF. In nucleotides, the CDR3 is TGCGCCAGCAGCTTACGGGGGGCGCAAGAGCAGTACTTC. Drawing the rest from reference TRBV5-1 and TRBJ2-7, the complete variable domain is KAGVTQTPRYLIKTRGQQVTLSCSPISGHRSVSWYQQTPGQGLQFLFEYFSETQRNKGNFPGRFSGRQFSNSRSEMNVSTLELGDSALYLCASSLRGAQEQYFGPGTRLTVT.

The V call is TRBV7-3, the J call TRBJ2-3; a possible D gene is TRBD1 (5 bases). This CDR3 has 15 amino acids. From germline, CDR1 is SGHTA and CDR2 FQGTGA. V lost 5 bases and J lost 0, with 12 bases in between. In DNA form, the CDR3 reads TGTGCCAGCAGCCGAAGGCCAGGGAGCACAGATACGCAGTATTTT. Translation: CASSRRPGSTDTQYF.

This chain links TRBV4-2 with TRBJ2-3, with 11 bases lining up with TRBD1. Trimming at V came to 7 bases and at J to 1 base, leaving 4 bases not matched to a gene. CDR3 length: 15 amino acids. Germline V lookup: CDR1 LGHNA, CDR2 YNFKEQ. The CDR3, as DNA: TGTGCCAGCACCCAGGGACAGGGGGGCACAGATACGCAGTATTTT. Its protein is CASTQGQGGTDTQYF.

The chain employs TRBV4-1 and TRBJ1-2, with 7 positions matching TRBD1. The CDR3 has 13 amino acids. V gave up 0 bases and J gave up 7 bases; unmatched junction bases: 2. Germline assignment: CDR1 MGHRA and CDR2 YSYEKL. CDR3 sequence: CASSQEHRGGYTF. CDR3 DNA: TGCGCCAGCAGCCAAGAACACAGGGGTGGCTACACCTTC.

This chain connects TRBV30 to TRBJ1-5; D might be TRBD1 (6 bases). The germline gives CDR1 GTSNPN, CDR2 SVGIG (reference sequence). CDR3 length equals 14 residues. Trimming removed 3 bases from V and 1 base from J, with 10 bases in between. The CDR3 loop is CAWSPTGSNQPQHF. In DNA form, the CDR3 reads TGTGCCTGGAGCCCAACAGGGAGCAATCAGCCCCAGCATTTT.

CDR3 in amino acids: CASSLRPGGSETEAFF. CDR3 nucleotide sequence: TGTGCCAGCAGCTTAAGGCCAGGGGGCTCGGAGACTGAAGCTTTCTTT. The rearrangement joins TRBV7-9 to TRBJ1-1; 8 bases agree with TRBD1. The junction had 10 bases not matched to a gene; V was cut back by 2 bases and J by 5 bases. Germline lookup yields CDR1 SEHNR and CDR2 FQNEAQ (reference sequence). The CDR3 is 16 residues long.

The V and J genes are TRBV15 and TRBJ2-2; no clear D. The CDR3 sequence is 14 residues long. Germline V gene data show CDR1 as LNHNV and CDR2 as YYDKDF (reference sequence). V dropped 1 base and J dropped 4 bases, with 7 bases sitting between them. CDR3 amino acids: CATSRVGLTGELFF. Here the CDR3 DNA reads TGTGCCACCAGCAGAGTCGGTCTCACCGGGGAGCTGTTTTTT.

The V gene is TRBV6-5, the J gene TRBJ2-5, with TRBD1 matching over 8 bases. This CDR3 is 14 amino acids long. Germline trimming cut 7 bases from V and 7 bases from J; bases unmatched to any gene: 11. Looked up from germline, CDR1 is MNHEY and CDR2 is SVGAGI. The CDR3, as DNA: TGTGCCAGCAATCCCCAGCAGGGGGCGGGGACCCAGTACTTC. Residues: CASNPQQGAGTQYF.

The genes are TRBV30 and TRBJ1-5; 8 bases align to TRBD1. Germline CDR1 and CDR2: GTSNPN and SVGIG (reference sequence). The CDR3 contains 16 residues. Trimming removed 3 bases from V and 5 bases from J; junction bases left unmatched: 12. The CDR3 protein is CAWSRTGTSRDQPQHF. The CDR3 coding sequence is TGTGCCTGGAGCAGGACAGGGACTTCAAGGGATCAGCCCCAGCATTTT.